A single sample is the source of the 2 T cell receptor beta chains below, sequenced in a study of shared clonotypes between healthy human individuals. The data were produced by immunoSEQ multiplex PCR, yet TCRdb's version contains in-frame clones alone and is incomplete. Among some 510,000 clones listed, 70% to 80% were seen once. The source material was PBMCs. Source of these receptors: a woman between 40 and 50 years old in good health. Some clones in this sample may be carry-over from other donors' samples.

This clone was counted once. The chain couples TRBV15 to TRBJ2-2; 16 nucleotides agree with TRBD2. The CDR3 totals 21 residues. Germline CDR1 LNHNV, CDR2 YYDKDF (reference sequence). V was pared by 5 bases and J by 2 bases, with 14 bases of the junction left unmatched. Here the CDR3 reads CATSRPGRGTSGRANTGELFF. As DNA, the CDR3 is TGTGCCACCAGCCGCCCCGGGAGAGGGACTAGCGGGAGGGCCAACACCGGGGAGCTGTTTTTT.

This rearrangement joins TRBV27 to TRBJ2-3; 7 nucleotides agree with TRBD2. Trimming took 7 bases from V and 8 from J; bases not matched to a gene: 12. The CDR3 runs 14 residues. CDR1 and CDR2 from the germline V gene are MNHEY and SMNVEV (reference sequence). Here the CDR3 reads CASMALAERGTQYF. CDR3 nucleotides: TGTGCCAGCATGGCCCTAGCGGAACGGGGTACGCAGTATTTT.